This TCR beta chain comes out of a study of blood T cell repertoires in COVID-19. The V end lost 5 bases, the J end lost 2 bases, and 10 bases lay between the germline ends. CDR1 and CDR2 from the germline V gene are KGHSH and LQKENI. CDR3 size: 15 residues. Authors' methods: By means of reference gene primer amplification, nucleated cell counts were estimated. TCRdb's copy holds only in-frame clones and misses some; the assay was immunoSEQ multiplex PCR. V and J calls and clone size come straight from that table; D and trimming were deduced from the DNA. The sample holds 25,000 to 30,000 clones; about 83% are singletons and the top ten take over 15%.

The sample was peripheral blood. This rearrangement joins TRBV18 to TRBJ2-6, with D tentatively TRBD2 (5 bases). The origin of this receptor is a human donor in a cohort sampled during active COVID-19. The CDR3 sequence: CASSNSGAGANVLTF. The DNA for the CDR3 is TGTGCCAGCTCAAACAGCGGAGCTGGGGCCAACGTCCTGACTTTC.